One sample yielded the 6 T cell receptor beta chains listed below, sequenced in a study of blood T cell repertoires in COVID-19. Measured with immunoSEQ multiplex PCR; TCRdb has only the in-frame clones, and not every one. The sample gives some 150,000 clones, 70% to 90% of which show up once; roughly 2.2% is in the top ten. The sample consisted of peripheral blood. The source of these receptors is a woman between 70 and 85 years old with acute or convalescent COVID-19.

The rearrangement uses TRBV5-8 and TRBJ2-5; D may be TRBD2 (6 bases). CDR3 length: 15 residues. Germline loops: CDR1 SGHTS, CDR2 YDEGEE. V shed 6 bases and J shed 5 bases, with 20 bases lying between them. The CDR3 loop is CASTHGGPIGETQYF. The CDR3 nucleotides read TGTGCCAGCACCCACGGGGGTCCGATCGGGGAGACCCAGTACTTC.

The J gene is TRBJ1-2, the V gene TRBV5-1, with 7 bases that match TRBD1. This CDR3 is built from 14 residues. V lost 4 bases, J lost 1 base, and 4 bases stayed unmatched. CDR1 is SGHRS and CDR2 is YFSETQ in the germline V gene. This chain's CDR3 is CASSTGADNYGYTF. The CDR3 DNA reads as TGCGCCAGCAGCACAGGGGCCGATAACTATGGCTACACCTTC.

The chain combines TRBV2 with TRBJ2-5; D unclear. V was cut by 4 bases and J by 3 bases, with 3 bases left in between. The CDR3 consists of 11 residues. In germline, CDR1 is SNHLY, CDR2 FYNNEI. The CDR3 sequence is CASSAEETQYF. The CDR3 nucleotides read TGTGCCAGCAGTGCAGAAGAGACCCAGTACTTC.

The chain has TRBV24-1 and TRBJ1-2; 9 bases fit TRBD1. Per the germline V gene, CDR1 is KGHDR and CDR2 is SFDVKD. V was pared by 2 bases and J by 9 bases, with 6 bases of the junction left unmatched. CDR3 length: 14 amino acids. The CDR3 nucleotides read TGTGCCACCAGTGATTCCGGGACAGGGAAGCGCTACACCTTC. Its translation: CATSDSGTGKRYTF.

The chain recombines TRBV7-6 with TRBJ2-3, with 7 bases matching TRBD2. The trim removed 5 bases at V and 5 bases at J, leaving 10 bases unmatched. CDR1 and CDR2 from the germline V gene are SGHVS and FNYEAQ. This CDR3 has 15 residues. CDR3 in amino acids: CASSDGGAGVDTQYF. The CDR3 DNA sequence: TGTGCCAGCAGCGACGGTGGGGCGGGGGTAGATACGCAGTATTTT. Full variable domain (rest looked up from reference TRBV7-6 and TRBJ2-3): GAGVSQSPRYKVTKRGQDVALRCDPISGHVSLYWYRQALGQGPEFLTYFNYEAQQDKSGLPNDRFSAERPEGSISTLTIQRTEQRDSAMYRCASSDGGAGVDTQYFGPGTRLTVL.

The V call is TRBV21-1, the J call TRBJ2-7; TRBD2 reflects the table's D call only, with no check against the DNA. TRBV21-1 is noted as a pseudogene. The CDR3 extends over 12 amino acids. CDR3 region: CASSSRTYEQYV. The CDR3 DNA reads TGTGCCAGCAGCAGTAGAACCTACGAGCAGTACGTC.